This TCR beta chain originates from a study of OX40 agonist ivuxolimab in advanced cancers. Using immunoSEQ multiplex PCR, the repertoire was profiled, and TCRdb retains in-frame clones only, with some absent. This sample has tens of thousands of clones, with approximately 90% found just once. The receptor was isolated from an adult with an advanced solid tumor such as melanoma, head and neck, liver or kidney cancer. The sequences come from CD4+ or CD8+ T cells sorted from blood, collected in a trial of the OX40 agonist ivuxolimab.

The CDR3 coding sequence is TGTGCCAGCAGCTTATCCTCGTTGTGGGGTCGAAAAGAGACCCAGTACTTC. Amino acids: CASSLSSLWGRKETQYF. The rearrangement uses TRBV11-3 and TRBJ2-5, with D hard to call. Germline V gene data show CDR1 as SGHNT and CDR2 as YENEEA. Trimming shortened V by 2 bases and J by 3 bases, and 19 bases separated the two germline ends. The CDR3 is made up of 17 amino acids.